What follows are 18 T cell receptor beta chains derived from one specimen sequenced in a study of blood T cell repertoires in COVID-19. Profiling relied on immunoSEQ multiplex PCR, and the TCRdb table lists in-frame clones only, not all of them. The table records about 150,000 clones, around 89% of them present only once. The specimen was peripheral blood. These TCRs come from a woman in her forties with acute or convalescent COVID-19.

This clone was seen more than once but under ten times. The V gene is TRBV6-6, the J gene TRBJ2-7, with TRBD2 matching over 9 bases. CDR3 length: 14 residues. V shed 5 bases and J 0 bases; nucleotides not matched to a gene: 2. Germline CDR1 reads MNHNY; CDR2 reads SVGAGI (reference sequence). In DNA form, the CDR3 reads TGTGCCAGCAGTCTGGGACTAGCCTCCTACGAGCAGTACTTC. The encoded protein is CASSLGLASYEQYF.

In its sample, this clone was seen a few times. V usage is TRBV15 and J usage is TRBJ2-1; weak D call: TRBD2 (7 bases). The ends were cut back, 1 base at V and 5 bases at J, with 18 bases in the middle. The germline gives CDR1 LNHNV, CDR2 YYDKDF (reference sequence). The CDR3 is 17 residues long. The DNA for the CDR3 is TGTGCCACCAGCAGAGCAATTCGGGGGGCGATAAACAATGAGCAGTTCTTC. Translating gives CATSRAIRGAINNEQFF.

The rearrangement uses TRBV6-4 and TRBJ2-3, with D possibly TRBD2 on 6 matching bases. Per the germline V gene, CDR1 is MRHNA and CDR2 is SNTAGT. The ends were cut back, 8 bases at V and 2 bases at J, with 11 bases in the middle. The CDR3 contains 13 residues. CDR3 amino acids: CASGAGHTDTQYF. The CDR3 region has the DNA TGTGCCAGCGGCGCGGGGCACACAGATACGCAGTATTTT.

Comments on this clone: The same CDR3 is also encoded by other DNA sequences in this sample. The gene calls are TRBV7-3 and TRBJ1-1; D not certain. This CDR3 is built from 13 residues. Trimming pared 0 bases from V and 2 bases from J, leaving 4 bases between. CDR1 is SGHTA, CDR2 FQGTGA, per germline. The chain's CDR3 is CASSLTANTEAFF. CDR3 sequence (DNA): TGTGCCAGCAGCTTAACGGCAAACACTGAAGCTTTCTTT.

The V call is TRBV3-1 (or the pseudogene TRBV3-2), the J call TRBJ1-6; D is unclear. This CDR3 contains 14 residues. Trimming took off 4 bases at V and 9 bases at J, with 13 bases between the two ends. Germline V lookup: CDR1 LGHDT, CDR2 YNNKEL (reference sequence). The CDR3 sequence: CASSRGVRGSPLHF. CDR3 nucleotides: TGTGCCAGCAGCCGGGGTGTTCGGGGTTCACCCCTCCACTTT.

The chain combines TRBV9 with TRBJ2-5, with TRBD2 matching over 8 bases. The CDR3 is 15 amino acids. Germline V gene sequence: CDR1 SGDLS, CDR2 YYNGEE. The junction had 9 bases not matched to a gene; V was cut back by 3 bases and J by 5 bases. CDR3 sequence reads: CASSGSGILGETQYF. The DNA of the CDR3 is TGTGCCAGCAGCGGTAGCGGGATACTGGGGGAGACCCAGTACTTC.

The chain joins TRBV10-2 to TRBJ2-2; 7 bases map to TRBD2. The CDR3 spans 16 residues. V gave up 0 bases and J gave up 7 bases; unmatched junction bases: 8. Germline CDR1 WSHSY, CDR2 SAAADI. The CDR3 DNA follows: TGCGCCAGCAGTGAGTCACCGGGGGGACCCCACGGGGAGCTGTTTTTT. Residues: CASSESPGGPHGELFF.

The sample holds one count of this clone. The chain joins TRBV15 to TRBJ2-7; tentatively, D is TRBD1 (5 bases). This CDR3 contains 15 residues. The V end lost 0 bases, the J end lost 2 bases, and 11 bases lay between the germline ends. In germline, CDR1 is LNHNV, CDR2 YYDKDF (reference sequence). CDR3 DNA: TGTGCCACCAGCAGAGAACGGACATCTACCTACGAGCAGTACTTC. Its translation is CATSRERTSTYEQYF.

The chain combines TRBV27 with TRBJ2-7; tentatively, D is TRBD2 (7 bases). V lost 2 bases to trimming and J lost 2 bases, with 13 bases between them. Germline assignment: CDR1 MNHEY and CDR2 SMNVEV (reference sequence). The CDR3 extends over 15 amino acids. In DNA, the CDR3 is TGTGCCAGCAGTTTACGGGGGGCAGGACCCTACGAGCAGTACTTC. Residues: CASSLRGAGPYEQYF.

The chain joins TRBV24-1 to TRBJ2-5; TRBD2 might be the D (6 bases). This CDR3 spans 15 amino acids. Germline-derived CDR1 and CDR2 are KGHDR and SFDVKD. The ends were cut back, 3 bases at V and 2 bases at J, with 12 bases in the middle. The chain's CDR3 is CATSDGASAQETQYF. The CDR3 nucleotides read TGTGCCACCAGTGATGGGGCTAGCGCACAAGAGACCCAGTACTTC.

V and J are TRBV19 and TRBJ2-3; D may be TRBD2 (7 bases). Per germline, CDR1 LNHDA and CDR2 SQIVND (reference sequence). The CDR3 length is 20 residues. Between the trimmed V and J ends, which lost 0 bases and 2 bases, there was a span of 24 bases. The DNA of the CDR3 is TGTGCCAGTAGTATAGATTCTCCGGGGGCAGGCGGGGGTTTCACAGATACGCAGTATTTT. This translates into CASSIDSPGAGGGFTDTQYF.

The chain joins TRBV3-1 (or the pseudogene TRBV3-2) to TRBJ2-2; D unclear. The V and J ends lost 1 base and 5 bases respectively, with 11 bases between them. This CDR3 contains 15 residues. The germline V gene encodes CDR1 LGHDT and CDR2 YNNKEL (reference sequence). The CDR3 is CASSQVQAVTGELFF. CDR3 sequence (DNA): TGTGCCAGCAGCCAAGTGCAGGCTGTTACCGGGGAGCTGTTTTTT.

The rearrangement joins TRBV7-3 to TRBJ2-7, with 8 positions matching TRBD2. The germline CDR1 and CDR2 sequences are SGHTA and FQGTGA. The CDR3 sequence is 14 residues long. After removal of 2 bases from V and 3 bases from J, the junction contained 3 bases not matched to a gene. The CDR3 region is CASSLEGTSYEQYF. CDR3 nucleotides: TGTGCCAGCAGCTTAGAGGGGACTAGCTACGAGCAGTACTTC.

The genes are TRBV19 and TRBJ1-2; D remains unclear. Germline CDR1 is LNHDA and CDR2 is SQIVND (reference sequence). This CDR3 contains 12 residues. V shed 3 bases and J shed 4 bases, with 6 bases lying between them. The CDR3 reads CASSMGIYGYTF. The CDR3 nucleotides read TGTGCCAGTAGTATGGGCATCTATGGCTACACCTTC.

The rearrangement joins TRBV23-1 to TRBJ2-1, with a tentative D call TRBD1 (6 bases). TRBV23-1 is sorted into the ORF group, with uncertain function. The CDR3 is 14 residues long. V lost 6 bases and J 4 bases, leaving 13 bases between the germline ends. The CDR3 region is CASRNRDRYNEQFF. The CDR3 DNA follows: TGCGCCAGCAGGAACAGGGATCGTTACAATGAGCAGTTCTTC.

This clone appeared a single time. The rearrangement uses TRBV15 and TRBJ2-3; D may be TRBD2 (7 bases). The CDR3 consists of 16 residues. Trimming shortened V by 5 bases and J by 3 bases, and 18 bases separated the two germline ends. The germline gives CDR1 LNHNV, CDR2 YYDKDF (reference sequence). CDR3 amino acids: CATSSQYGGPTDTQYF. The CDR3 region has the DNA TGTGCCACCAGCTCACAGTACGGGGGGCCGACAGATACGCAGTATTTT.

The rearrangement links TRBV11-2 to TRBJ2-5; 13 bases fit TRBD2. Trimming cost V 5 bases and J 2 bases; bases outside gene matches: 5. CDR3 length: 16 residues. Germline CDR1 and CDR2: SGHAT and FQNNGV. CDR3 sequence (DNA): TGTGCCAGCAGCCCAGGACTAGCGGGGGTTCAAGAGACCCAGTACTTC. Translating it yields CASSPGLAGVQETQYF.

The chain combines TRBV15 with TRBJ2-7; TRBD2 might be the D (5 bases). Per germline, CDR1 LNHNV and CDR2 YYDKDF (reference sequence). Between the trimmed V and J ends, which lost 4 bases and 4 bases, there was a span of 23 bases. This CDR3 contains 17 residues. The CDR3 loop is CATSTVELGGPGYEQYF. CDR3 in DNA: TGTGCCACCAGCACAGTCGAGCTTGGCGGCCCGGGGTACGAGCAGTACTTC. The whole variable domain, filled in from reference TRBV15 and TRBJ2-7, reads DAMVIQNPRYQVTQFGKPVTLSCSQTLNHNVMYWYQQKSSQAPKLLFHYYDKDFNNEADTPDNFQSRRPNTSFCFLDIRSPGLGDTAMYLCATSTVELGGPGYEQYFGPGTRLTVT.